This T cell receptor (beta chain) was documented in a study of tumor-infiltrating lymphocytes in primary liver carcinoma. The study's findings and limits: The study found tumor-adjacent and tumor-blood pairs overlapped less than tumor region pairs. Bulk unsorted material prevented CD4+ and CD8+ repertoire comparison. The difference in top-250-clone fraction between tumors and blood was significant, favoring tumors (p = 0.039).

Germline DNA was also extracted, with blood RNA taken from unsorted whole blood. Patients carried chronic HBV infection without prior treatment. The CDR3 is 16 residues long. CDR1 MDHEN and CDR2 SYDVKM come from the germline V gene. Priming with a constant-region primer yielded TCR beta cDNA from about 540 ng total RNA. The TCR beta library was amplified through three nested multiplex PCR rounds in a modified ARM-PCR procedure. TRBV1-TRBV30 forward primers paired with a C-beta reverse primer drove the first two PCR rounds, roughly 10 cycles each. TCRdb reprocessed the multiplex PCR reads with MiXCR, giving one entry per CDR3 protein. The table shows just over 300,000 distinct CDR3 sequences, with nearly 60% occurring only once. Comment on this clonotype: What it binds is not known. At one end, the junction sequence differs from germline, possibly due to a read error.

The sample consisted of peripheral blood. The receptor was derived from a woman between 25 and 40 years old with primary liver carcinoma and hepatitis B virus infection. The gene calls are TRBV28 and TRBJ2-6; TRBD2 might be the D (6 bases). The CDR3 DNA reads as TGTGTCAGCGGGCGGGACGAAACCTCTGGGGCCAACGTCCTGACTTTC. Its protein product is CVSGRDETSGANVLTF.